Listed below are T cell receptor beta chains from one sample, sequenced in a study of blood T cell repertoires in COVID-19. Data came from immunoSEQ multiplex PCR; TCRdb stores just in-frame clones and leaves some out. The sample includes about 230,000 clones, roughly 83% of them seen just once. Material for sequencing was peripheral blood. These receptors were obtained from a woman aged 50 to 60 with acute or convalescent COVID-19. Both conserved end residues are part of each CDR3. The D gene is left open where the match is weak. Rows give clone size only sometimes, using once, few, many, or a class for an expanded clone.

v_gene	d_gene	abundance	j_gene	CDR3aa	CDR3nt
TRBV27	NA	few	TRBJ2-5	CASSPTEGGGWGETQYF	TGTGCCAGCAGTCCCACCGAAGGAGGAGGCTGGGGAGAGACCCAGTACTTC
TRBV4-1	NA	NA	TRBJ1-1	CASSTGGTEAFF	TGCGCCAGCAGTACTGGAGGGACTGAAGCTTTCTTT
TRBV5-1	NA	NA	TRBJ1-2	CASSLEGLSGYTF	TGCGCCAGCAGCTTGGAGGGGCTCAGTGGCTACACCTTC
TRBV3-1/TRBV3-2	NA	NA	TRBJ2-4	CASSQDRDTQYF	TGTGCCAGCAGCCAAGATAGGGACACTCAGTACTTC
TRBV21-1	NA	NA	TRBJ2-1	CASSKIAVSFKQFF	TGTGCCAGCAGCAAAATTGCGGTAAGCTTTAAGCAGTTCTTC
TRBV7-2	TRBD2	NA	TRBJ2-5	CASSLIGTIQETQYF	TGTGCCAGCAGCTTAATTGGGACTATCCAAGAGACCCAGTACTTC
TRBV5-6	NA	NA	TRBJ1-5	CASSLGRSNQPQHF	TGTGCCAGCAGCTTGGGGAGGAGCAATCAGCCCCAGCATTTT
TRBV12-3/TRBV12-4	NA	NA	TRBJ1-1	CASSPGGEAFF	TGTGCCAGCAGCCCGGGGGGTGAAGCTTTCTTT
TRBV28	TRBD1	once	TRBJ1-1	CASSLPPGQGGTEAFF	TGTGCCAGCAGTCTCCCCCCGGGACAGGGCGGGACTGAAGCTTTCTTT
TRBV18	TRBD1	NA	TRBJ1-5	CASSPRQGYQPQHF	TGTGCCAGCTCACCGCGACAGGGATATCAGCCCCAGCATTTT
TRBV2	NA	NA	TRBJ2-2	CASSEVRADRAGELFF	TGTGCCAGCAGTGAGGTGAGGGCGGACCGAGCCGGGGAGCTGTTTTTT
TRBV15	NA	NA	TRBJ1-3	CATSIDKISGNTIYF	TGTGCCACCAGTATAGACAAGATCTCTGGAAACACCATATATTTT
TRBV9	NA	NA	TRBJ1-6	CASSVVGGANSPLHF	TGTGCCAGCAGCGTAGTTGGGGGCGCGAATTCACCCCTCCACTTT
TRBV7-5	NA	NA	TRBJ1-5	CVTPPNQGNSNQPQHF	TGTGTCACCCCGCCGAACCAGGGTAATAGCAATCAGCCCCAGCATTTT
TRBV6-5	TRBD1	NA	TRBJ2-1	CASSPDRASYNEQFF	TGTGCCAGCAGCCCCGACAGGGCTTCCTACAATGAGCAGTTCTTC
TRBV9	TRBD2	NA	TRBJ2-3	CASSAGPGLDADTQYF	TGTGCCAGCAGCGCCGGGCCGGGACTAGACGCAGATACGCAGTATTTT
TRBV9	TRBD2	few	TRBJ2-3	CASSVASGGADTQYF	TGTGCCAGCAGCGTAGCTAGCGGGGGGGCCGATACGCAGTATTTT
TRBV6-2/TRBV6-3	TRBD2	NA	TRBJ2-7	CASSGPSGGTLSEQYF	TGTGCCAGCAGTGGCCCTAGCGGGGGGACCCTCTCCGAGCAGTACTTC
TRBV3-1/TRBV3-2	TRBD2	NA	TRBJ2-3	CASSQDVLAGGSTDTQYF	TGTGCCAGCAGCCAAGACGTTCTGGCGGGGGGGAGCACAGATACGCAGTATTTT
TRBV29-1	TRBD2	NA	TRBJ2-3	CSVPPTSGGDDTQYF	TGCAGCGTTCCACCGACTAGCGGGGGGGATGATACGCAGTATTTT
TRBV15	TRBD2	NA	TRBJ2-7	CATSRDRLAGQYF	TGTGCCACCAGCAGAGATCGGCTAGCGGGGCAGTACTTC
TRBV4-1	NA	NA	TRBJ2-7	CASSPVMGPYEQYF	TGCGCCAGCAGCCCGGTAATGGGGCCCTACGAGCAGTACTTC
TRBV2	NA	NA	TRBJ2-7	CASSEGMEQEYF	TGTGCCAGCAGTGAGGGGATGGAACAGGAGTACTTC
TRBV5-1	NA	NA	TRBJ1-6	CASSLARAQSPLHF	TGCGCCAGCAGCTTGGCCAGGGCGCAGTCACCCCTCCACTTT
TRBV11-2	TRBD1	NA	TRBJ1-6	CASSLSGTGPNSPLHF	TGTGCCAGCAGCCTATCCGGGACAGGGCCGAATTCACCCCTCCACTTT
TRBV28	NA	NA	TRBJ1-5	CASSTDPRGGNQPQHF	TGTGCCAGCAGTACCGATCCCCGGGGGGGCAATCAGCCCCAGCATTTT
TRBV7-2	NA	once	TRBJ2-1	CASSLGGGGSSNEQFF	TGTGCCAGCAGCTTGGGGGGCGGCGGGAGCTCCAATGAGCAGTTCTTC
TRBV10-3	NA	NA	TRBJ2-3	CAISTGDGYSADTQYF	TGTGCCATCAGTACGGGAGATGGTTATAGCGCAGATACGCAGTATTTT
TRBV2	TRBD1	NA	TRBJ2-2	CASSVDRGGAGELFF	TGTGCCAGCAGTGTGGACAGGGGAGGAGCCGGGGAGCTGTTTTTT